Each of the 15 T cell receptor beta chains below was sequenced from the same sample in a study of vaccination and CD4 T cells after COVID-19. Sequenced with the Oncomine TCR Beta short-read assay was DNA taken from cultured CD4+ T cells. TCRdb called the PCR reads again in MiXCR, with one record for every CDR3 protein. The data contain some 13,000 distinct CDR3 sequences, just under 35% of them seen just once; the ten biggest clones take up about 12%. Treatment given: approximately nine-day PBMC culture with coronavirus spike peptide pools or control peptides (ViraFEST assay). Their cognate antigens are unknown. The sequenced sample was CD4+ T cells from blood, cultured in vitro. Receptors were obtained from a human donor who had recovered from COVID-19.

The V call is TRBV20-1, the J call TRBJ1-1; TRBD1 matches at 11 bases. The CDR3 length is 18 residues. V was clipped by 8 bases and J by 8 bases; unmatched bases: 25. Per the germline V gene, CDR1 is DFQATT and CDR2 is SNEGSKA (reference sequence). The DNA for the CDR3 is TGCAGTAAAAAAATCGGGACAGGGGGTGGGGTTGGTGCGTCAGAAGCTTTCTTT. This encodes CSKKIGTGGGVGASEAFF.

In this sample, this clonotype turned up a few times. One junction end disagrees with the germline gene, perhaps due to a read error. V is TRBV20-1 and J is TRBJ1-2; no reliable D call. This CDR3 contains 13 residues. The V gene's germline CDR1 is DFQATT and CDR2 SNEGSKA (reference sequence). The CDR3 DNA reads as TGCAGTGCAAGAGACCAGACTAACTATGGCTACACCTTC. This encodes CSARDQTNYGYTF.

The chain carries TRBV28 and TRBJ2-7; either TRBD1 or TRBD2 may fit D (5 bases each). The CDR3 length is 14 residues. The germline gives CDR1 MDHEN, CDR2 SYDVKM. V shed 5 bases and J shed 3 bases, with 14 bases lying between them. This CDR3 is CASSLYRDLYEQYF. The CDR3 DNA reads as TGTGCCAGCAGTCTGTACCGGGACCTCTACGAGCAGTACTTC.

This clonotype was observed a few times. The CDR3 nucleotides read TGTGCCAGTACCGGACAGGGGGCGAGCTTTGGGACGCAGTATTTT. Translating gives CASTGQGASFGTQYF. This rearrangement joins TRBV19 to TRBJ2-3; 11 nucleotides line up with TRBD1. Germline V gene lookup returns CDR1 LNHDA and CDR2 SQIVND (reference sequence). This CDR3 has 15 residues. The V gene end was trimmed by 7 bases and the J gene end by 9 bases; junction bases not matched to a gene: 12.

The V and J genes are TRBV19 and TRBJ1-1, with D unresolved. V lost 3 bases and J 1 base, leaving 9 bases between the germline ends. Germline lookup yields CDR1 LNHDA and CDR2 SQIVND (reference sequence). The CDR3 spans 14 residues. The CDR3 protein is CASSILIRNTEAFF. CDR3 nucleotide sequence: TGTGCCAGTAGTATTCTAATCAGGAACACTGAAGCTTTCTTT.

This clonotype was counted only a few times. The chain is built from TRBV20-1 and TRBJ2-5; D remains unclear. There are 13 residues in the CDR3. V was pared by 3 bases and J by 0 bases, with 8 bases between. CDR1 and CDR2 (germline): DFQATT, SNEGSKA (reference sequence). CDR3 nucleotides: TGCAGTGCTAGCGGGCAGTACCAAGAGACCCAGTACTTC. Protein sequence: CSASGQYQETQYF.

The sample holds a few counts of this clonotype. The genes are TRBV6-1 and TRBJ2-3; a weak D match, TRBD2 (5 bases). This CDR3 is built from 15 residues. The germline V and J ends were trimmed by 2 bases and 3 bases, with 12 bases remaining between them. Germline loops: CDR1 MNHNS, CDR2 SASEGT. The CDR3 nucleotides are TGTGCCAGCAGTGAAAGTAGGCGGACTACAGATACGCAGTATTTT. Amino acid sequence: CASSESRRTTDTQYF.

This clonotype showed up just once. The gene calls are TRBV28 and TRBJ2-3; D possibly uses TRBD1 or TRBD2 (5 bases each). V shed 5 bases and J shed 2 bases, with 14 bases lying between them. The CDR3 has 15 amino acids. Germline V gene lookup returns CDR1 MDHEN and CDR2 SYDVKM. CDR3 amino acids: CASSEGQADTDTQYF. CDR3 DNA: TGTGCCAGCAGTGAGGGGCAAGCGGACACAGATACGCAGTATTTT.

This chain connects TRBV28 to TRBJ1-2; D is unclear. This CDR3 contains 12 residues. The germline gives CDR1 MDHEN, CDR2 SYDVKM. Trimming removed 5 bases at V and 3 bases at J, with 7 bases between. The CDR3 DNA sequence: TGTGCCAGCAGTCCTCGGTACTATGGCTACACCTTC. Its protein product is CASSPRYYGYTF.

This rearrangement joins TRBV12-3 or TRBV12-4 to TRBJ2-7; TRBD1 agrees at 8 bases. The CDR3 covers 14 residues. V gave up 3 bases and J gave up 3 bases; unmatched junction bases: 4. The CDR3 DNA reads as TGTGCCAGCAGTTTGGACAGGGTCAGCTACGAGCAGTACTTC. Its translation is CASSLDRVSYEQYF.

The V and J genes are TRBV10-1 and TRBJ2-2; D is ambiguous. V lost 8 bases to trimming and J lost 4 bases, with 5 bases between them. This CDR3 is built from 11 residues. CDR1 and CDR2 from the germline V gene are WNHNN and SYGVQD (reference sequence). In nucleotides, the CDR3 is TGCGCCAGCCGATCCACCGGGGAGCTGTTTTTT. Translation gives CASRSTGELFF.

The CDR3 loop reads CGPEYQETQYF. The CDR3 nucleotides read TGCGGCCCGGAGTACCAAGAGACCCAGTACTTC. This chain uses TRBV20-1 with TRBJ2-5; D not certain. This CDR3 is built from 11 residues. In germline, CDR1 is DFQATT, CDR2 SNEGSKA (reference sequence).

The CDR3 loop reads CASTVIATEAFF. The CDR3 nucleotides read TGTGCCAGCACCGTGATAGCCACTGAAGCTTTCTTT. The chain links TRBV2 to TRBJ1-1; D gene ambiguous. V gave up 7 bases and J gave up 4 bases, with 10 bases separating them. CDR1 is SNHLY and CDR2 is FYNNEI in the germline V gene. The CDR3 runs to 12 residues.

The genes are TRBV6-2 or TRBV6-3 and TRBJ1-4; weak D call: TRBD1 (5 bases). The CDR3 consists of 14 residues. The V gene's germline CDR1 is MNHEY and CDR2 SVGEGT. V was pared by 7 bases and J by 8 bases, with 17 bases between. CDR3 residues: CASTGRDRYEKLFF. The DNA of the CDR3 is TGTGCCAGCACCGGTCGGGACCGTTACGAAAAACTGTTTTTT.

V usage is TRBV7-2 and J usage is TRBJ2-1, with 9 positions matching TRBD1. The CDR3 consists of 15 residues. The V gene's germline CDR1 is SGHTA and CDR2 FQGNSA. J was trimmed by 1 base and V by 3 bases; bases with no gene match: 1. The CDR3 loop reads CASSFDRGSYNEQFF. CDR3 sequence (DNA): TGTGCCAGCAGCTTCGACAGGGGGTCCTACAATGAGCAGTTCTTC. The full variable domain, its missing parts supplied by reference TRBV7-2 and TRBJ2-1, is GAGVSQSPSNKVTEKGKDVELRCDPISGHTALYWYRQSLGQGLEFLIYFQGNSAPDKSGLPSDRFSAERTGGSVSTLTIQRTQQEDSAVYLCASSFDRGSYNEQFFGPGTRLTVL.